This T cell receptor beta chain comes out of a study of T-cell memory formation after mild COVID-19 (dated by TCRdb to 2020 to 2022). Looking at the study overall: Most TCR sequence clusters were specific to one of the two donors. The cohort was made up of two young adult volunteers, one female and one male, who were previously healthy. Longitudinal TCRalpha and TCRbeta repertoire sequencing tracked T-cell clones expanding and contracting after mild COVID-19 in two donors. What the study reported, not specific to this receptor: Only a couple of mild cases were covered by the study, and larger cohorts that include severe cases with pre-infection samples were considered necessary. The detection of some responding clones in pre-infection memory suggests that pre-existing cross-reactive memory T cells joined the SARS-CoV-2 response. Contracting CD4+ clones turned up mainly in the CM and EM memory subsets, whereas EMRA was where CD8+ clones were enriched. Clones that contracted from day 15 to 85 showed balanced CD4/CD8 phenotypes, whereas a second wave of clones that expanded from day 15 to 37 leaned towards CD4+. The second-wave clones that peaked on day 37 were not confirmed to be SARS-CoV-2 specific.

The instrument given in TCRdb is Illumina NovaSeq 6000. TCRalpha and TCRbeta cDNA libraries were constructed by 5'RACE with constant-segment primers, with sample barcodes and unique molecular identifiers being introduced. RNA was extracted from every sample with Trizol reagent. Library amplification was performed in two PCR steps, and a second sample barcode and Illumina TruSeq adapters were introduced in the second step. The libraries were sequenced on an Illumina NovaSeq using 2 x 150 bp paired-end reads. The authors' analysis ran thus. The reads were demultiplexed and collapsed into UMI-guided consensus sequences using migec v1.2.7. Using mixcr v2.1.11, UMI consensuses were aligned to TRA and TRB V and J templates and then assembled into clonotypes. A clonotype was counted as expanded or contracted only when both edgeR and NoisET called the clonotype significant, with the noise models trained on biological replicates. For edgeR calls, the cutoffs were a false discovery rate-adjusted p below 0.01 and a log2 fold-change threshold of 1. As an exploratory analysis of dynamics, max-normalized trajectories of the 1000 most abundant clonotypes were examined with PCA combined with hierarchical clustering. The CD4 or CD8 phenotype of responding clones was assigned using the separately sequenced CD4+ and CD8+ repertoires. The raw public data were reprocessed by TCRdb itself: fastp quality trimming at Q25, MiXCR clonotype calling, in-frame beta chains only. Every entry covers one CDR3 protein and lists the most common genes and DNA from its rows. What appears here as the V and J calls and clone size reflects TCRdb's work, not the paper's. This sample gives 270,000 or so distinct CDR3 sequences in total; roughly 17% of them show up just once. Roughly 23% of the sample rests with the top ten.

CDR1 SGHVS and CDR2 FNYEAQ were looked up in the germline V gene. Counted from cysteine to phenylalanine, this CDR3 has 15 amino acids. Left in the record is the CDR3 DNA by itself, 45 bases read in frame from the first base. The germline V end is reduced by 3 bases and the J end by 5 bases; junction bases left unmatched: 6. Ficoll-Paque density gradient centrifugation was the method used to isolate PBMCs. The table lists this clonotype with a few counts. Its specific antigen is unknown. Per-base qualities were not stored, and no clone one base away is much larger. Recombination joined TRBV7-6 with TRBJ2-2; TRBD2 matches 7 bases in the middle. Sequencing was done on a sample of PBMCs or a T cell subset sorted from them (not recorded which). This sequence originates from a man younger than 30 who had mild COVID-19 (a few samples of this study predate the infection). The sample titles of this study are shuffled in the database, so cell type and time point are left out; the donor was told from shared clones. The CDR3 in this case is CASSFTGGWTGELFF. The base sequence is TGTGCCAGCAGCTTCACGGGGGGATGGACCGGGGAGCTGTTTTTT.